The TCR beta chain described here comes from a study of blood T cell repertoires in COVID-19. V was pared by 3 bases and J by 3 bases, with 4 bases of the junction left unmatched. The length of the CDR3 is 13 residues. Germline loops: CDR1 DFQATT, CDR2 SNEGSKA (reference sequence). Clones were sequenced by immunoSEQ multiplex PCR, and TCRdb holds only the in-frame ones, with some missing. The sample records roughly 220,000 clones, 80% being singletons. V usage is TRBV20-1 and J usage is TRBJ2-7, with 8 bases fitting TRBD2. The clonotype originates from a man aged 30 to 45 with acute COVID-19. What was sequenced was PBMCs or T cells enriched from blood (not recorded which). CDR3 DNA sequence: TGCAGTGCTAGTTCCGGGAGGGGCTACGAGCAGTACTTC. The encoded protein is CSASSGRGYEQYF.